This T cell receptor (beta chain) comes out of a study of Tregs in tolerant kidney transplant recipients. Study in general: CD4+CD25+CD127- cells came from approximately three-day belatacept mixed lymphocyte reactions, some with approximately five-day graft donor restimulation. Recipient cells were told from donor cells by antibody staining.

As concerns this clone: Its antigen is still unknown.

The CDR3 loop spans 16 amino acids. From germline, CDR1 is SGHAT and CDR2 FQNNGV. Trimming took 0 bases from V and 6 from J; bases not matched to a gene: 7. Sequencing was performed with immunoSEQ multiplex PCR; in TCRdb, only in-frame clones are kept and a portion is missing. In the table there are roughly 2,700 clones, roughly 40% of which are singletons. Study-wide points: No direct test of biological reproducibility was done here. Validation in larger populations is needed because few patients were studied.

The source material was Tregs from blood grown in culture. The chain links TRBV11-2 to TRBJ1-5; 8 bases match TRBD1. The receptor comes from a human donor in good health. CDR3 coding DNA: TGTGCCAGCAGCTTAGACGCGGGCAGGGGGCTTCAGCCCCAGCATTTT. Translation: CASSLDAGRGLQPQHF.